The 5 T cell receptor beta chains listed next were all sequenced from one sample in a study of beta chain features in type 1 diabetes. For these TCRs, the target antigens are not known. Sequencing targeted expressed TCRB transcripts, as all isolated RNA had been reverse transcribed. TCRdb's table, derived via immunoSEQ multiplex PCR, lists solely in-frame clones and lacks some. The table lists fewer than 350,000 clones, approximately 16% of them singletons, with approximately 0.015% in the top ten. Study-wide results and caveats: Shorter TCRB CDR3s, moderately but significantly so, were found in Type 1 diabetes patients in all four CD4+ subsets.

Sequenced input: naive CD4+ T cells from blood. These receptors all come from a man younger than 30 with type 1 diabetes.

This clone was recorded a few times. V and J are TRBV19 and TRBJ2-4, with D perhaps matching TRBD1 (6 bases). The V and J ends lost 6 bases and 2 bases respectively, with 11 bases between them. The length of the CDR3 is 14 residues. CDR1 is LNHDA, CDR2 SQIVND, per germline (reference sequence). CDR3 DNA: TGTGCCAGTAGAAAACAGGGCTCCAAAAACATTCAGTACTTC. It codes for CASRKQGSKNIQYF.

This clone was counted only a few times. The V and J genes are TRBV4-2 and TRBJ2-1; possible D gene TRBD2, 7 bases. Trimming removed 0 bases from V and 4 bases from J, with 22 bases in between. Germline V CDR1 and CDR2: LGHNA, YNFKEQ. There are 19 residues in the CDR3. CDR3 in amino acids: CASSQDPGGRGRAYNEQFF. CDR3 bases: TGTGCCAGCAGCCAAGATCCCGGAGGTAGGGGGAGGGCTTACAATGAGCAGTTCTTC.

There are a few counts of this clone. One junction end disagrees with the germline gene, perhaps due to a read error. V gene TRBV7-9 combines with J gene TRBJ1-3; D not certain. The CDR3 is 15 residues long. Germline CDR1 SEHNR, CDR2 FQNEAQ (reference sequence). The CDR3 region is CASTLAGGSGNTIYF. In nucleotides, the CDR3 is TGTGCCAGCACCTTAGCGGGAGGTTCTGGAAACACCATATATTTT.

This clone has just a few counts. The CDR3 is CASSPPTSKNEQYF. CDR3 in DNA: TGTGCCAGCAGTCCGCCGACTAGTAAGAATGAGCAGTACTTC. V usage is TRBV6-6 and J usage is TRBJ2-7, with a possible D match to TRBD2 (6 bases). CDR3 length: 14 amino acids. The V end was cut by 5 bases, the J end by 7 bases, with 18 bases between. Germline CDR1 MNHNY, CDR2 SVGAGI (reference sequence).

The V gene is TRBV28, the J gene TRBJ2-7; weak D call: TRBD2 (6 bases). Germline V gene data show CDR1 as MDHEN and CDR2 as SYDVKM. V shed 5 bases and J shed 2 bases, with 13 bases lying between them. This CDR3 is built from 14 residues. The CDR3 region is CASSTTSGAYEQYF. The CDR3 DNA follows: TGTGCCAGCAGTACTACTTCGGGAGCCTACGAGCAGTACTTC.